This record covers a single T cell receptor (beta chain). Its antigen has not been determined. No base-level quality is on record; no much larger clone is a single base apart. Using the deep immunoSEQ assay, multiplex PCR amplified TCR CDR3 regions from genomic DNA. Genomic DNA extracted from each cell subset was distributed evenly over all wells of several immunoSEQ 96-well plates, and each plate served as one replicate. For sorted subsets, around 200 ng genomic DNA, equal to about 30,000 T cell genomes, was loaded into each replicate PCR. Purified libraries were quantified with a Qubit 3.0 fluorometer, sized on a Bioanalyzer 2100, and re-quantified with the KAPA Library Quantification kit. Every immunoSEQ 96-well plate was sequenced on a dedicated single-read 150-cycle Illumina NextSeq 550 flow cell. In the paper's pipeline: Because the immunoSEQ output held only junctional sequences and lacked quality scores, the filtering could not match the filtering applied to full-length reads. Sequences were annotated with PyIR, a Python wrapper for IgBLAST v1.9, using IMGT germline references to assign V/J genes and CDR3. Reads were filtered out if the reads had weak V/J assignments (E-value above 1e-6), no CDR3, stop codons, out-of-frame junctions, or ambiguous translated residues. V3J clonotypes were defined as sequences sharing an identical inferred V gene, J gene, and CDR3 amino acid sequence. The percentage overlap between two repertoires was calculated by dividing the number of shared unique clonotypes by the size of the smaller repertoire. RTK rarefaction, the Chao1 estimator, and Recon v2.1 estimates of unobserved clonotypes were used to assess repertoire richness. Generation probabilities were computed with OLGA for all TCRbeta clonotypes obtained by the gDNA method from a handful of donors. TCRdb retrieved this table from immuneACCESS and kept in-frame rearrangements only. Not all clones are present; in checked studies, unresolved V genes account for under half, and no reason is known for the remainder. That table gives V, J and clone size, and the DNA gave D and trimming. The sample table lists roughly 1,500,000 clones, roughly 98.5% of them with a count of one. The ten top clones hold about 0.34% of the sample.

This sample stems from a study of shared clonotypes between healthy human individuals (TCRdb year 2020). Regarding the complete study: Three men and a couple of women, aged 18 to 49 years, made up the cohort. To increase sequencing depth and limit assay-specific biases, TCR repertoire library preparation and sequencing were carried out by different laboratories using diverse techniques. To estimate repertoire size and how much clonotype sharing occurs between individuals, the study deeply sequenced the blood TCR repertoires of five healthy adults. Leukapheresis yielded between about 0.85 and 9 billion PBMCs per donor. For each donor, CD4 naive and CD4 memory were each run on three plates, CD8 naive on two plates, and CD8 memory on one plate.

Broad study findings and their caveats: Incomplete sequencing was indicated by rarefaction of sorted-subset datasets, despite the large sequencing depth. Compared with non-shared clonotypes, the clonotypes found in all four sorted-subset donors had higher generation probabilities. Because the study included only a small number of donors, the genetic and exposure-history diversity represented was limited. When a few donors were compared, the shared fraction of clonotypes was about 5.2% for naive CD4, 3.5% to 4% for naive CD8, about 2.5% for memory CD4, and 0.4% for memory CD8. Naive subsets generally had larger estimated clonotype richness than memory subsets. Based on pairwise subsampling, the degree of clonotype sharing among donors was expected to be affected by sequencing depth. Only blood was sampled, and tissue TCR repertoires likely differ from those in blood.

Healthy HIV-negative adults with no recently reported acute infections or vaccinations were included as donors. Every donor was a Caucasian adult living in Nashville, Tennessee, USA. Magnetic negative selection was used to enrich CD4+ T cells, after which naive cells were positively selected on CD45RA and the negative fraction became the memory subset. After blood collection by leukapheresis, PBMCs were isolated using Ficoll-Histopaque density gradient centrifugation and then cryopreserved in the vapor phase of liquid nitrogen. Purity and quantity of every magnetically sorted T cell population were checked by analytical flow cytometry. Genomic DNA was isolated from every sorted fraction and measured by UV absorbance on a Nanodrop 2000c. The TCR comes from a man aged 25 to 40 in good health. What was sequenced was naive CD4+ T cells sorted from blood. Per the publication, the cell subset or site label means: CD45RA+ positively selected.

The nucleotides are TGTGCCAGCTCACCACTTTCAAACTCCTACGAGCAGTACTTC. Its protein product is CASSPLSNSYEQYF. The chain is encoded by TRBV18 joined to TRBJ2-7; confidence is insufficient to name the D gene. From the germline V gene, CDR1 is KGHSH and CDR2 is LQKENI. V and J lose 1 base and 0 bases, and a span of 7 bases separates them. The CDR3 contains 14 residues, cysteine and phenylalanine counted. The entry retains the CDR3 DNA only, 42 bases that are in frame from base 1.